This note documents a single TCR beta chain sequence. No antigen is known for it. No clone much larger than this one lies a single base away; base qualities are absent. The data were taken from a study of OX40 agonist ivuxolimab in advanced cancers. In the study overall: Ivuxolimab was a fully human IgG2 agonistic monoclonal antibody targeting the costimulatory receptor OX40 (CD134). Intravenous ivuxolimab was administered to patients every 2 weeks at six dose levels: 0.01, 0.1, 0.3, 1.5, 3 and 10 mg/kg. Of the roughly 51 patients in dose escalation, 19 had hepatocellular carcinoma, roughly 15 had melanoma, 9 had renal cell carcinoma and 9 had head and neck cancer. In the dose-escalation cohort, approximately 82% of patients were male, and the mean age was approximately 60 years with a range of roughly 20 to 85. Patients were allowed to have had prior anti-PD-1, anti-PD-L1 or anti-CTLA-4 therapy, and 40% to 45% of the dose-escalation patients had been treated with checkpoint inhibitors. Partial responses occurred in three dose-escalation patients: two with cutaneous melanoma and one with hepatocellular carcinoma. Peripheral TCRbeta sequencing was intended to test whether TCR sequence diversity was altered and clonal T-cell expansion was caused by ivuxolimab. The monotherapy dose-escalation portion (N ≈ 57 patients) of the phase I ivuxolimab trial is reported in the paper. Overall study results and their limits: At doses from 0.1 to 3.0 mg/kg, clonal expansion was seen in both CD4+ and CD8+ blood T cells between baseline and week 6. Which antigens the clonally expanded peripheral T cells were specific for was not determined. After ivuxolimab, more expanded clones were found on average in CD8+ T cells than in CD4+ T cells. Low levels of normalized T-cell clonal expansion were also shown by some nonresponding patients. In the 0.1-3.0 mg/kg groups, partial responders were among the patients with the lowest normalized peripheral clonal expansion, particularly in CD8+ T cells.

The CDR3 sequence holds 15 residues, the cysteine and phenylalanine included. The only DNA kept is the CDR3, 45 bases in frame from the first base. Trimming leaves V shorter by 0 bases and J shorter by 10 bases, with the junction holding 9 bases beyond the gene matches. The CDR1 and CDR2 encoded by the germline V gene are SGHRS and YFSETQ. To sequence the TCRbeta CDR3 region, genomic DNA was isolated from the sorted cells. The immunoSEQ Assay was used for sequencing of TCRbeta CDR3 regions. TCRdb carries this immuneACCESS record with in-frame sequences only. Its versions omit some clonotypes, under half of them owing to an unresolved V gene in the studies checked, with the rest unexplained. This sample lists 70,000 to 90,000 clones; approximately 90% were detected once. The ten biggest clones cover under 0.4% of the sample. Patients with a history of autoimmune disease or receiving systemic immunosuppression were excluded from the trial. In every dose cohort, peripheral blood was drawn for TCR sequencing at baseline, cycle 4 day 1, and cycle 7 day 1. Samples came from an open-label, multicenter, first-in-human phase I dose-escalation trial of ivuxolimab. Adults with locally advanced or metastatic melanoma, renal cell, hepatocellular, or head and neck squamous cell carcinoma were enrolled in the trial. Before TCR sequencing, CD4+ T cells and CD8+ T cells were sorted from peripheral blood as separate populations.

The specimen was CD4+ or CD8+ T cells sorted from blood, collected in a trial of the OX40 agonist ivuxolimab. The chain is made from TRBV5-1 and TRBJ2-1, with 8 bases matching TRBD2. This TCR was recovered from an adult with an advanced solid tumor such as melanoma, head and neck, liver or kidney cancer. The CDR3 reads CASSLADSREGEQFF. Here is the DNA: TGCGCCAGCAGCTTGGCGGATTCTCGGGAGGGGGAGCAGTTCTTC.